This T cell receptor (beta chain) stems from a study of regulatory T cells in long-lasting Graves disease. Looking at the study overall: Antithyroid drug use was under 3 months in newly diagnosed Graves' patients.

According to the study, TCR beta libraries were built with iRepertoire HTBI primers and CDR3-region Arm-PCR. TCRdb itself ran the multiplex PCR reads through MiXCR, one entry per CDR3 protein. The sample holds roughly 400,000 distinct CDR3 sequences, 14% to 15% seen once. The time point was: newly diagnosed GD, antithyroid drugs for less than 3 months. RNA extracted from PBMCs served as the sequencing template. An endocrinology department in Xi'an, China, recruited the patients. The CDR3 covers 16 residues. In germline, CDR1 is MNHEY, CDR2 SVGEGT. The V and J ends lost 5 bases and 1 base, in that order; junction bases with no gene match: 10. This clonotype was picked up many times. This sample also appeared in a second study, on T cells in Graves' hyperthyroidism and ophthalmopathy.

The clonotype comes from a woman aged 40 to 50 with Graves disease. Here the sequenced sample was peripheral blood mononuclear cells (PBMCs), taken at new diagnosis, from a patient treated with antithyroid drugs. The chain employs TRBV6-2 or TRBV6-3 and TRBJ1-1; 7 nucleotides line up with TRBD1. The CDR3 nucleotides read TGTGCCAGCAGTGACCCCCCGACAGGGACGAACACTGAAGCTTTCTTT. Translated, it gives CASSDPPTGTNTEAFF.